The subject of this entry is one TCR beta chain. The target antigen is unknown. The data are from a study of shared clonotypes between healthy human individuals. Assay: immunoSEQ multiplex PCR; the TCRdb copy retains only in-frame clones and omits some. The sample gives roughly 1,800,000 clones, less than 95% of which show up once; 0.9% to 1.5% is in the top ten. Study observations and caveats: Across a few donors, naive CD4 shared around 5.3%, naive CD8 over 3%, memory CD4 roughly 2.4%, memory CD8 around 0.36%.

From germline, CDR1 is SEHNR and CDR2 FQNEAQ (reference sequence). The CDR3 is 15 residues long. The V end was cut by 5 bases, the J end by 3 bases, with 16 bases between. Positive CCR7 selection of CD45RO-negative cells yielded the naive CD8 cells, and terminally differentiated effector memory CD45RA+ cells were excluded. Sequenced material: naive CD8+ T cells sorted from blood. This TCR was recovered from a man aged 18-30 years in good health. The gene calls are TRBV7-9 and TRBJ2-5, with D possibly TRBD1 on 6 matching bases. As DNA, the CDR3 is TGTGCCAGCAGCCCCCAGGACAGTCTAGAAGAGACCCAGTACTTC. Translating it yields CASSPQDSLEETQYF.